Listed below are T cell receptor beta chains from one sample, sequenced in a study of cytomegalovirus exposure and HLA in healthy donors. TCRdb keeps only in-frame clones here, not all; method: immunoSEQ multiplex PCR. The sample yields more than 95,000 clones, roughly 80% seen once. Specimen: PBMCs. Receptors originate from a man in his late teens or twenties in good health and CMV-seronegative. CDR3s include the opening cysteine and the closing phenylalanine or tryptophan. Each record gives: clone size, V gene, D gene, J gene, CDR3 DNA, CDR3 protein. The D gene is left open where the match is weak. For some rows the clone size is stated as once, few or many, or as a class when expanded; others skip it.

>.|TRBV5-6|TRBD1|TRBJ1-1
TGTGCCAGCAGCGCCGGGACAGCTCTTACTGAAGCTTTCTTT
CASSAGTALTEAFF
>.|TRBV5-6|TRBD1|TRBJ1-1
TGTGCCAGCAGCTTGGCGGGACAGGGAAAAACTGAAGCTTTCTTT
CASSLAGQGKTEAFF
>.|TRBV12-5|TRBD2|TRBJ2-7
TGTGCTAGTGGTCTCCAGAAGACTAGCGGCCTCTCCTACGAGCAGTACTTC
CASGLQKTSGLSYEQYF
>.|TRBV7-8|.|TRBJ1-1
TGTGCCAGCAGCTTAGGAAGGCAGGGGAACACTGAAGCTTTCTTT
CASSLGRQGNTEAFF
>few|TRBV5-1|TRBD1|TRBJ1-2
TGCGCCAGCAGCTCTAAGACAGGGGAGTATGGCTACACCTTC
CASSSKTGEYGYTF
>.|TRBV7-9|TRBD1|TRBJ1-5
TGTTCCAGCAGCTTAGGGACAGGGGAGAGGCAGCCCCAGCATTTT
CSSSLGTGERQPQHF
>few|TRBV27|.|TRBJ2-1
TGTGCCAGCAGTTTAGGCCGAGGGAATGAGCAGTTCTTC
CASSLGRGNEQFF
>.|TRBV2|TRBD2|TRBJ2-5
TGTGCCAGCAGTGAGGAGGGGACTACGGACGAGACCCAGTACTTC
CASSEEGTTDETQYF
>few|TRBV5-4|TRBD2|TRBJ2-1
TGTGCCAGCAGCTTGGCCGGCGGGGGGGCCTACAATGAGCAGTTCTTC
CASSLAGGGAYNEQFF
>few|TRBV27|.|TRBJ2-2
TGTGCCAGCTCGTCGGACTATAACACCGGGGAGCTGTTTTTT
CASSSDYNTGELFF
>.|TRBV2|TRBD1|TRBJ2-1
TGTGCCAGCAGTGAGGGACAGGGGGTTTGGAATGAGCAGTTCTTC
CASSEGQGVWNEQFF
>few|TRBV27|TRBD1|TRBJ1-5
TGTGCCAGCAGAACGTCCGGGACAGGCAATCAGCCCCAGCATTTT
CASRTSGTGNQPQHF
>.|TRBV21-1|.|TRBJ2-1
TGTGCCAGCAGCAAACTTAAACTTAGGCCGGGCTACAATGAGCAGTTCTTC
CASSKLKLRPGYNEQFF
>.|TRBV18|TRBD2|TRBJ2-7
TGTGCCTCTTCCCGGCTAGCGGGGGGGCAGGGGTCCTACGAGCAGTACTTC
CASSRLAGGQGSYEQYF
>.|TRBV7-9|TRBD2|TRBJ2-7
TGTTCCAGCAGTGGGGGGGTAGACGAGCAGTACTTC
CSSSGGVDEQYF
>.|TRBV11-2|TRBD1|TRBJ1-6
TGTGCCAGCAGTCCAACGGACAGGGGGCAATCACCCCTCCACTTT
CASSPTDRGQSPLHF
>once|TRBV9|.|TRBJ2-7
TGTGCCAGCCACTGCCCCCTTTATCCTAAACTGGGGGGGGCGAGGTTCCGTGACGAGCAGTACTTC
CASHCPLYPKLGGARFRDEQYF
>.|TRBV7-8|.|TRBJ2-1
TGTGCCAGCAGCTTATGGGTTTTGGTAGCGCAGTACAATGAGCAGTTCTTC
CASSLWVLVAQYNEQFF
>.|TRBV2|.|TRBJ1-2
TGTGCCAGCAGTGAACTGGTGGCCGGGAACTATGGCTACACCTTC
CASSELVAGNYGYTF
>.|TRBV28|.|TRBJ1-4
TGTGCCAGCAGTTTAGGTACAGGTACACCCTCTAATGAAAAACTGTTTTTT
CASSLGTGTPSNEKLFF
>.|TRBV11-2|.|TRBJ2-1
TGTGCCAGCAGCTCGGGCGGGGCCTACAATGAGCAGTTCTTC
CASSSGGAYNEQFF
>.|TRBV5-1|.|TRBJ1-5
TGCGCCAGCAGGAGATCGGGGGAGGTAAATCAGCCCCAGCATTTT
CASRRSGEVNQPQHF
>.|TRBV7-3|.|TRBJ2-3
TGTGCCAGCGGCATGACAGGCACAGATACGCAGTATTTT
CASGMTGTDTQYF
>.|TRBV7-9|.|TRBJ2-2
TGTGCCAGCAGCTTCGGGGGCACCGGGGAGCTGTTTTTT
CASSFGGTGELFF
>.|TRBV5-4|.|TRBJ2-5
TGTGCCAGCAGCTTGGCGGAGACCCAGTACTTC
CASSLAETQYF
>.|TRBV6-5|.|TRBJ2-1
TGTGCCAGCAGTAACGGGAAGGAGCAGTTCTTC
CASSNGKEQFF
>.|TRBV4-1|.|TRBJ1-1
TGCGCCAGCAGCCAAGCTAGACAGAGGAACACTGAAGCTTTCTTT
CASSQARQRNTEAFF
>.|TRBV5-1|TRBD2|TRBJ2-5
TGCGCCAGCAGCTTAGCGGGGGGAGAGACCCAGTACTTC
CASSLAGGETQYF
>.|TRBV5-1|TRBD1|TRBJ2-3
TGCGCCAGCAGCAGGGAGACAGGGGGATACACAGATACGCAGTATTTT
CASSRETGGYTDTQYF
>.|TRBV4-3|.|TRBJ2-7
TGCGCCAGCAGCCAAGATGCCGGAGTAGGCTACGAGCAGTACTTC
CASSQDAGVGYEQYF
>.|TRBV29-1|TRBD1|TRBJ2-7
TGCAGCGCCGGGACAGGGGTCTACGAGCAGTACTTC
CSAGTGVYEQYF
>.|TRBV9|TRBD2|TRBJ2-3
TGTGCCAGCAGCGATGTACTAGCGGGGGGGCCTAGCACAGATACGCAGTATTTT
CASSDVLAGGPSTDTQYF
>.|TRBV5-1|.|TRBJ1-2
TGCGCGACCTCCCCCCAGGGCCCTCCTAACTATGGCTACACCTTC
CATSPQGPPNYGYTF
>once|TRBV5-8|.|TRBJ2-6
TGTGCCAGCAGCCGACAGAACTCTGGGGCCAACGTCCTGACTTTC
CASSRQNSGANVLTF
>.|TRBV5-8|TRBD2|TRBJ2-1
TGTGCCAGCAGCTTGGCGGTAGCGGGACCCTACAATGAGCAGTTCTTC
CASSLAVAGPYNEQFF
>medium-sized|TRBV7-8|TRBD1|TRBJ2-7
TGTGCCAGCAGCCACGGGACAGCCTCCTACGAGCAGTACTTC
CASSHGTASYEQYF
>medium-sized|TRBV6-4|.|TRBJ1-5
TGTGCCAGCAGTTTCACAGGGTGGGAAACCTATAGCAATCAGCCCCAGCATTTT
CASSFTGWETYSNQPQHF
>.|TRBV7-9|TRBD2|TRBJ2-1
TGTGCCAGCAGCTCCCTGACTAGCGGGGGGGGATTTTACAATGAGCAGTTCTTC
CASSSLTSGGGFYNEQFF
>.|TRBV2|.|TRBJ1-3
TGTGCCAGCATCCCGGGGGGGTCTGGAAACACCATATATTTT
CASIPGGSGNTIYF
>.|TRBV11-3|.|TRBJ2-7
TGTGCCAGCAGCTTGGACAGCGCTTACGAGCAGTACTTC
CASSLDSAYEQYF
>.|TRBV20-1|TRBD1|TRBJ2-7
TGCAGTTACGACAGGGGGGACGAGCAGTACTTC
CSYDRGDEQYF
>.|TRBV7-9|.|TRBJ2-7
TGTGCCAGCAGGGTCTCGGGGGGCGGGGGCGAGCAGTACTTC
CASRVSGGGGEQYF
>.|TRBV6-4|.|TRBJ2-3
TGTGCCAGCAGTGACTCAGGGGCCACAGATACGCAGTATTTT
CASSDSGATDTQYF
>.|TRBV6-5|.|TRBJ1-6
TGTGCCAGCAGTACCAAGACAGTCTCACCCCTCCACTTT
CASSTKTVSPLHF
>.|TRBV5-1|TRBD2|TRBJ2-7
TGCGCCAGCGCCTTCAGCGGGGGGGCTACCGAGCAGTACTTC
CASAFSGGATEQYF
>.|TRBV4-3|TRBD1|TRBJ2-2
TGCGCCAGCAGCCAAGATCTGGGAGGGACAGGGGGAACCGGGGAGCTGTTTTTT
CASSQDLGGTGGTGELFF
>.|TRBV19|TRBD1|TRBJ1-5
TGTGCCACAGACAGGGGTTTCAATCAGCCCCAGCATTTT
CATDRGFNQPQHF
>.|TRBV2|TRBD1|TRBJ2-7
TGTGCCAGCAAGCATACGCCGGGACAGCCTGATTACGAGCAGTACTTC
CASKHTPGQPDYEQYF
>.|TRBV19|.|TRBJ1-3
TGTGCCAGTAGTATGGGAGGGGATAGGGTTTCTGGAAACACCATATATTTT
CASSMGGDRVSGNTIYF
>.|TRBV5-1|TRBD2|TRBJ2-7
TGCGCCAGCAGCTTGGGGGCAGCGGGGGTCTCCTACGAGCAGTACTTC
CASSLGAAGVSYEQYF
>.|TRBV11-2|.|TRBJ2-1
TGTGCCAGCAGTCGTAGCCGGGGTTACAATGAGCAGTTCTTC
CASSRSRGYNEQFF
>.|TRBV7-9|.|TRBJ1-1
TGTGCCAGCAGCCCTCGAGGGAACCCAATGAACACTGAAGCTTTCTTT
CASSPRGNPMNTEAFF
>.|TRBV15|.|TRBJ1-2
TGTGCCACCAGCAGAGGAACAGGGATAGACTATGGCTACACCTTC
CATSRGTGIDYGYTF
>few|TRBV7-3|.|TRBJ2-6
TGTGCCAGCAGCTCTAAAGGTGGGGCAACCGGGGCCAACGTCCTGACTTTC
CASSSKGGATGANVLTF
>few|TRBV11-2|.|TRBJ1-5
TGTGCCAGCAGCTTAGAGGGGCTCGGCAATCAGCCCCAGCATTTT
CASSLEGLGNQPQHF
>.|TRBV18|TRBD1|TRBJ1-5
TGTGCCAGCTCAATAGGACAGGGAGGCAATCAGCCCCAGCATTTT
CASSIGQGGNQPQHF
>.|TRBV19|TRBD2|TRBJ2-7
TGTGCCAGTAGTATAGCACTAGCGCCTAACTACGAGCAGTACTTC
CASSIALAPNYEQYF